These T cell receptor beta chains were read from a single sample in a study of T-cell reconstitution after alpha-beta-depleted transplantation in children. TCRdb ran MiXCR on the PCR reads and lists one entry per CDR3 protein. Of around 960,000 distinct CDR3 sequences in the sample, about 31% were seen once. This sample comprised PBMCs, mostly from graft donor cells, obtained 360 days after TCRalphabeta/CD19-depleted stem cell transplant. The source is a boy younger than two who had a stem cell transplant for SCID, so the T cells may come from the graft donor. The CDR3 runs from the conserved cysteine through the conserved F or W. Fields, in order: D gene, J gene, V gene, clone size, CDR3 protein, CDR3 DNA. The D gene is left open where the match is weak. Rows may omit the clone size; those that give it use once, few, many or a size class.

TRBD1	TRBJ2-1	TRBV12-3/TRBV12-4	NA	CASTSDRGLYNEQFF	TGTGCCAGCACCTCGGACAGGGGGCTGTACAATGAGCAGTTCTTC
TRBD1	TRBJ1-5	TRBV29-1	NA	CSVPGQGSGQPQHF	TGCAGCGTCCCGGGACAGGGTTCCGGACAGCCCCAGCATTTT
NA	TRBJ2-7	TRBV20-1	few	CSARDLAGLGEQYF	TGCAGTGCTAGAGATCTTGCAGGTCTTGGCGAGCAGTACTTC
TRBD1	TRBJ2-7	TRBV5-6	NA	CASSLDPLTGDYEQYF	TGTGCCAGCAGCTTGGATCCTCTGACAGGGGACTACGAGCAGTACTTC
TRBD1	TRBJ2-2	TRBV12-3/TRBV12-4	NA	CASSLLPGQGRTGELFF	TGTGCCAGCAGTTTACTTCCGGGACAGGGTCGGACCGGGGAGCTGTTTTTT
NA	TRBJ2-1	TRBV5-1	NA	CASSLGLVTYNEQFF	TGCGCCAGCAGCTTGGGGCTAGTTACCTACAATGAGCAGTTCTTC
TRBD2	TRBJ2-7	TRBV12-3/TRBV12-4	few	CASSPTLGLAGYEQYF	TGTGCCAGCAGCCCGACCCTTGGACTAGCGGGGTACGAGCAGTACTTC
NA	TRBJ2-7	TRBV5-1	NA	CASSWAGRIYEQYF	TGCGCCAGCAGCTGGGCCGGACGGATCTACGAGCAGTACTTC
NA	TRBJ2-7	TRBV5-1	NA	CASAGRGSYEQYF	TGCGCCAGCGCAGGACGGGGCTCCTACGAGCAGTACTTC
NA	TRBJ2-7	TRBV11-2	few	CASNHREPYEQYF	TGTGCCAGCAATCACAGGGAGCCCTACGAGCAGTACTTC
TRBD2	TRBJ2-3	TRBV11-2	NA	CASSPRGGSGGRTDTQYF	TGTGCCAGCAGCCCAAGGGGGGGTAGCGGGGGACGCACAGATACGCAGTATTTT
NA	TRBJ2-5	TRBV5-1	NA	CASSPNRDRFLLQETQYF	TGCGCCAGCAGCCCAAACAGGGATAGGTTCCTATTGCAAGAGACCCAGTACTTC
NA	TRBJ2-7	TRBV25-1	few	CATSDTMPYEQYF	TGTGCCACCTCGGACACCATGCCCTACGAGCAGTACTTC
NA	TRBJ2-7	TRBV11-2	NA	CASSLPGVESYEQYF	TGTGCCAGCAGCTTACCCGGCGTGGAATCCTACGAGCAGTACTTC
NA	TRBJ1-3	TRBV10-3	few	CAISDKGTGNTIYF	TGTGCCATCAGTGATAAGGGGACTGGAAACACCATATATTTT
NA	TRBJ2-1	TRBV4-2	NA	CASSQDGYLSSSYNEQFF	TGTGCCAGCAGCCAAGATGGATACCTTTCGAGCTCCTACAATGAGCAGTTCTTC
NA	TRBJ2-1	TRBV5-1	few	CASSPLRGEGLNEQFF	TGCGCCAGCAGCCCACTGAGGGGAGAAGGGCTCAATGAGCAGTTCTTC
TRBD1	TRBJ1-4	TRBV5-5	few	CASTLEGGEKLFF	TGTGCCAGCACCTTGGAAGGGGGCGAAAAACTGTTTTTT
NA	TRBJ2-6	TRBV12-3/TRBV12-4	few	CASSLGWGSGANVLTF	TGTGCCAGCAGTTTAGGGTGGGGCTCCGGGGCCAACGTCCTGACTTTC
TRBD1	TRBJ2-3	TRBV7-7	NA	CASSLPDRASATDTQYF	TGTGCCAGCAGCTTACCGGACAGGGCATCAGCTACAGATACGCAGTATTTT
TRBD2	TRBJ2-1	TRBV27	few	CASSPRAGGRGEQFF	TGTGCCAGCAGTCCTCGAGCGGGGGGGCGGGGTGAGCAGTTCTTC
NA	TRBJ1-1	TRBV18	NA	CASSPTRQQNTEAFF	TGTGCCAGCTCTCCGACGAGGCAGCAGAACACTGAAGCTTTCTTT
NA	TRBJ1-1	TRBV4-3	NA	CASSQDAGIPLNTEAFF	TGCGCCAGCAGCCAAGATGCGGGGATCCCTTTAAACACTGAAGCTTTCTTT
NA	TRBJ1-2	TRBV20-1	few	CSARDSGTPYGYTF	TGCAGTGCTAGAGACTCCGGGACTCCCTATGGCTACACCTTC
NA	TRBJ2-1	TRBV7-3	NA	CASSTGQLAGSSYNEQFF	TGTGCCAGCAGTACCGGGCAATTGGCTGGGAGCTCCTACAATGAGCAGTTCTTC
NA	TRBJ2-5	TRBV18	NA	CASSLTGTKETQYF	TGTGCCAGCTCACTTACCGGGACAAAAGAGACCCAGTACTTC
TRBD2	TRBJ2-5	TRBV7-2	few	CASSLVSLAGKETQYF	TGTGCCAGCAGCTTAGTATCGCTAGCGGGGAAAGAGACCCAGTACTTC
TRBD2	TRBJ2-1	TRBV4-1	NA	CASSRGLVAGGINEQFF	TGCGCCAGCAGCCGAGGACTGGTAGCGGGGGGGATCAATGAGCAGTTCTTC
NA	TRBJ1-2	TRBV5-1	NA	CASSPTRQAGSYGYTF	TGCGCCAGCAGCCCAACCCGACAGGCAGGGTCCTATGGCTACACCTTC
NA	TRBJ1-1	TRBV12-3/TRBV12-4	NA	CAIDRHTEAFF	TGTGCCATAGACAGGCACACTGAAGCTTTCTTT
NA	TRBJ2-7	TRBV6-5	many	CASSYSIRGSYEQYF	TGTGCCAGCAGTTACTCGATACGGGGCTCCTACGAGCAGTACTTC
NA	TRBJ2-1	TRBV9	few	CASSAERLKSNEQFF	TGTGCCAGCAGCGCCGAACGCCTAAAATCAAATGAGCAGTTCTTC
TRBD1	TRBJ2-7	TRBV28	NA	CASSRRDRAYEQYF	TGTGCCAGCAGCCGCCGGGACAGGGCCTACGAGCAGTACTTC
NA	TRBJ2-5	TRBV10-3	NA	CAIREPLGETQYF	TGTGCCATCAGGGAACCACTAGGAGAGACCCAGTACTTC
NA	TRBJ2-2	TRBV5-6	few	CASSLKGYRVAGELFF	TGTGCCAGCAGCTTGAAGGGGTATCGGGTCGCCGGGGAGCTGTTTTTT
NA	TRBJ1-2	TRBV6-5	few	CASSYRRLDYGYTF	TGTGCCAGCAGTTACCGCCGGTTAGACTATGGCTACACCTTC
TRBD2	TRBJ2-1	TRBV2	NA	CAIGPGLAVNEQFF	TGTGCCATAGGGCCGGGACTAGCGGTCAATGAGCAGTTCTTC
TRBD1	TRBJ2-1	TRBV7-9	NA	CASSFLGQGDGQFF	TGTGCCAGCAGCTTTCTGGGACAGGGAGATGGGCAGTTCTTC
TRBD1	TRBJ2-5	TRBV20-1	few	CSAPTGAGSQYF	TGCAGTGCCCCGACAGGGGCTGGGTCCCAGTACTTC
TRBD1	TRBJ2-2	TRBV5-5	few	CASSSRTGVGELFF	TGTGCCAGCAGCTCCAGGACAGGGGTAGGGGAGCTGTTTTTT
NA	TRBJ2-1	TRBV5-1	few	CASSFLGSSYNEQFF	TGTGCCAGCAGCTTTTTGGGCAGCTCCTACAATGAGCAGTTCTTC
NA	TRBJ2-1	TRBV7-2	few	CASSAARIYHNEQFF	TGTGCCAGCAGCGCGGCTAGGATCTACCACAATGAGCAGTTCTTC
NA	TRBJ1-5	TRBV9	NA	CASSVGPGAGNQPQHF	TGTGCCAGCAGCGTAGGTCCGGGGGCGGGCAATCAGCCCCAGCATTTT
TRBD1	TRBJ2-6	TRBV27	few	CASSLGQGFGANVLTF	TGTGCCAGCAGTTTGGGACAGGGATTTGGGGCCAACGTCCTGACTTTC
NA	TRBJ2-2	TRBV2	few	CASSGVGELFF	TGTGCCAGCAGTGGTGTCGGGGAGCTGTTTTTT
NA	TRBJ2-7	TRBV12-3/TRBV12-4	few	CASSTGTPAYEQYF	TGTGCCAGCAGCACCGGGACACCAGCCTACGAGCAGTACTTC
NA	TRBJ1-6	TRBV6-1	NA	CASTKMGQFDSPLHF	TGTGCCAGCACAAAAATGGGGCAGTTCGATTCACCCCTCCACTTT
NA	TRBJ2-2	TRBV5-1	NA	CASSAGATNTGELFF	TGCGCCAGCAGTGCGGGGGCTACGAACACCGGGGAGCTGTTTTTT
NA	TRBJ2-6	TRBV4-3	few	CASSQGWVQGNSGANVLTF	TGCGCCAGCAGCCAAGGCTGGGTCCAGGGAAACTCTGGGGCCAACGTCCTGACTTTC
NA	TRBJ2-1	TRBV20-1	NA	CSASLSISYNEQFF	TGCAGTGCTAGTTTGAGTATCTCCTACAATGAGCAGTTCTTC
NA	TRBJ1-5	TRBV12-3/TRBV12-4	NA	CASTLTFSNQPQHF	TGTGCCAGCACCTTGACATTTAGCAATCAGCCCCAGCATTTT
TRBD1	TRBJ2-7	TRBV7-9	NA	CASSSTGTGENEQYF	TGTGCCAGCAGCTCGACCGGGACAGGGGAAAACGAGCAGTACTTC
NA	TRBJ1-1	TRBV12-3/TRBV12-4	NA	CASSEVGTVNTEAFF	TGTGCCAGCAGCGAGGTCGGGACGGTGAACACTGAAGCTTTCTTT